This TCR beta chain originates from a study of cytomegalovirus exposure and HLA in healthy donors. Findings and limits, study-wide: The study listed 150 to 200 cytomegalovirus-associated TCR beta chains. Rarity marked most TCR sequences, yet some public TCRs occurred in many donors. Previously analyzed data showed that most TCR beta V segments were productive at a frequency of about 87% or about 30%.

Trimming removed 1 base at V and 4 bases at J, with 11 bases between. The CDR3 sequence is 14 residues long. The germline CDR1 and CDR2 sequences are GTSNPN and SVGIG (reference sequence). Donors had nominal health at sampling but likely had unrecorded immune exposures. This PCR relied on a set of 60 Vbeta primers and 13 Jbeta primers. Only in-frame clones appear in the TCRdb table, and some are missing; sequencing was by immunoSEQ multiplex PCR. The sample yields about 200,000 clones, around 79% seen once. Turning to this clone: The antigen remains undetermined.

V gene TRBV30 combines with J gene TRBJ1-5, with D maybe TRBD1 (5 bases). This sequence was found in a male donor in good health and CMV-seropositive. The source material was PBMCs. CDR3 sequence (DNA): TGTGCCTGGAGTGAATTAAGGGGAAATCAGCCCCAGCATTTT. This encodes CAWSELRGNQPQHF.